One and the same sample provided the 9 T cell receptor beta chains below, sequenced in a study of blood T cell repertoires in COVID-19. The method was immunoSEQ multiplex PCR; TCRdb's version includes in-frame clones alone and lacks a portion of them. This sample carries 150,000 to 250,000 clones, 70% to 80% of them seen once, and the ten largest clones take approximately 6%. The source material was peripheral blood. Receptors were obtained from a woman between 35 and 50 years old with COVID-19, enrolled during active disease.

V and J are TRBV2 and TRBJ2-1; D perhaps matches TRBD1 (7 bases). Trimming pared 6 bases from V and 5 bases from J, leaving 17 bases between. The CDR3 is made up of 15 amino acids. From germline, CDR1 is SNHLY and CDR2 FYNNEI. CDR3 DNA sequence: TGTGCCAGCAGGCGGACAGGATGGGGGGACAATGAGCAGTTCTTC. Protein sequence: CASRRTGWGDNEQFF.

The chain couples TRBV11-2 to TRBJ1-2; 7 bases are shared with TRBD1. Losses at the gene ends were 1 base for V and 8 bases for J; bases not matched to a gene: 4. There are 13 residues in the CDR3. Germline values: CDR1 SGHAT, CDR2 FQNNGV. The CDR3 is CASSLATGEGYTF. DNA for the CDR3: TGTGCCAGCAGCTTAGCAACAGGGGAGGGCTACACCTTC.

This chain links TRBV28 with TRBJ1-2; 12 bases match TRBD1. The V gene's germline CDR1 is MDHEN and CDR2 SYDVKM. The CDR3 is made up of 14 amino acids. V lost 7 bases and J lost 8; bases outside the gene matches: 8. The CDR3 DNA sequence: TGTGCCAGCAATCCGGGACAGGGGGCCGAGGGCTACACCTTC. It is translated as CASNPGQGAEGYTF.

The rearrangement links TRBV5-4 to TRBJ1-1; perhaps TRBD1 as D (5 bases). This CDR3 is 15 amino acids long. Trimming removed 1 base at V and 1 base at J, with 11 bases between. Germline loops: CDR1 SGHNT, CDR2 YYREEE (reference sequence). CDR3 region: CASSLRGRPNTEAFF. Here the CDR3 DNA reads TGTGCCAGCAGCTTGAGGGGCAGACCGAACACTGAAGCTTTCTTT.

This clone was seen more than once but under ten times. V usage is TRBV27 and J usage is TRBJ2-1; no firm D call. V was trimmed by 6 bases and J by 5 bases, leaving 11 bases between them. The CDR3 sequence is 13 residues long. Germline CDR1 is MNHEY and CDR2 is SMNVEV (reference sequence). The CDR3 region has the DNA TGTGCCAGCAGCCCCAGGTGGGACAATGAGCAGTTCTTC. Translating it yields CASSPRWDNEQFF.

This clone is a singleton in its sample. The rearrangement links TRBV5-1 to TRBJ1-1; tentative D call: TRBD1 (5 bases). The V end was cut by 4 bases, the J end by 1 base, with 8 bases between. This CDR3 spans 13 amino acids. CDR1 SGHRS and CDR2 YFSETQ come from the germline V gene. DNA of the CDR3: TGCGCCAGCAGCCAAGGACAGAACACTGAAGCTTTCTTT. Its translation is CASSQGQNTEAFF.

V usage is TRBV30 and J usage is TRBJ2-5; no definite D call. This CDR3 contains 14 residues. V lost 2 bases and J 5 bases, leaving 15 bases between the germline ends. The germline gives CDR1 GTSNPN, CDR2 SVGIG (reference sequence). Here the CDR3 DNA reads TGTGCCTGGAGTCCCCCCCACAGCCAGGAGACCCAGTACTTC. Its translation: CAWSPPHSQETQYF.

The chain joins TRBV20-1 to TRBJ1-1; D is unclear. The ends were cut back, 5 bases at V and 3 bases at J, with 7 bases in the middle. The CDR3 is made up of 11 amino acids. The germline CDR1 and CDR2 sequences are DFQATT and SNEGSKA (reference sequence). CDR3: CSAPRDTEAFF. CDR3 in DNA: TGCAGTGCTCCCCGGGACACTGAAGCTTTCTTT.

The J gene is TRBJ2-2, the V gene TRBV29-1, with TRBD1 matching over 8 bases. The CDR3 runs to 14 residues. Trimming at V came to 4 bases and at J to 7 bases, leaving 8 bases not matched to a gene. CDR1 and CDR2 from the germline V gene are SQVTM and ANQGSEA. The CDR3 is CSVARQGASGELFF. The CDR3 DNA sequence: TGCAGCGTTGCTCGGCAGGGGGCAAGCGGGGAGCTGTTTTTT.